This TCR beta chain was observed in a study of OX40 agonist ivuxolimab in advanced cancers. The repertoire was sequenced with immunoSEQ multiplex PCR; TCRdb's copy has only in-frame clones and lacks some. The table lists more than 50,000 clones, about 85% of them singletons, with about 0.34% in the top ten. This CDR3 spans 15 amino acids. V trimming: 2 bases; J trimming: 4 bases; junction bases outside the gene matches: 3. The germline gives CDR1 MNHEY, CDR2 SMNVEV (reference sequence). This material consisted of CD4+ or CD8+ T cells sorted from blood, taken in a trial of the OX40 agonist ivuxolimab. The rearrangement links TRBV27 to TRBJ2-1, with 9 bases identical to TRBD1. The source of this sequence is an adult with an advanced solid tumor such as melanoma, head and neck, liver or kidney cancer. CDR3 residues: CASSLRDRVYNEQFF. The CDR3 region has the DNA TGTGCCAGCAGTTTAAGGGACAGGGTTTACAATGAGCAGTTCTTC.